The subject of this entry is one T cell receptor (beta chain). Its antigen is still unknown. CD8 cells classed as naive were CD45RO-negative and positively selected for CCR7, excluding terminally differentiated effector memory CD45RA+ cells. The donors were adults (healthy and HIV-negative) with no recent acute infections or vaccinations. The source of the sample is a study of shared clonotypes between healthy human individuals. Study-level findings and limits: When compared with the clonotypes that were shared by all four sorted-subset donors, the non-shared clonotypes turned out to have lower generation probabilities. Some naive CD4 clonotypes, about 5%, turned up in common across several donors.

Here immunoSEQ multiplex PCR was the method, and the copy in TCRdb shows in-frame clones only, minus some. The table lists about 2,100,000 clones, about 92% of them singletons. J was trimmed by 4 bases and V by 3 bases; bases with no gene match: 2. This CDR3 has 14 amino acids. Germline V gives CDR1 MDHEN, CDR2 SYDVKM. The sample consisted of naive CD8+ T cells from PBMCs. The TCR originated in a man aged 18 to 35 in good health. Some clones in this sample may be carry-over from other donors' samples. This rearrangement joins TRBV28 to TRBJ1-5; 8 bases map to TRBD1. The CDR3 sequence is CASSFNRGNQPQHF. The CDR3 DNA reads TGTGCCAGCAGTTTCAACAGGGGGAATCAGCCCCAGCATTTT.